Listed here are 4 T cell receptor beta chains from one sample, sequenced in a study of identical twins. A single record per CDR3 protein comes from TCRdb applying MiXCR to the 5' RACE reads. The data hold approximately 670,000 distinct CDR3 sequences, with roughly 6.2% observed a single time. Sequencing used naive T cells sorted from blood. All receptors come from a man between 18 and 29 years old in good health.

This clonotype was seen ten or more times. The chain recombines TRBV4-3 with TRBJ2-2; no firm D call. Looked up from germline, CDR1 is LGHNA and CDR2 is YSLEER. Trimming cost V 0 bases and J 5 bases, with 10 bases left between them. The CDR3 spans 15 residues. This chain's CDR3 is CASSQDRAATGELFF. CDR3 nucleotide sequence: TGCGCCAGCAGCCAAGATCGGGCAGCGACCGGGGAGCTGTTTTTT.

This clonotype was counted many times. This chain joins TRBV12-3 or TRBV12-4 and TRBJ2-3; 12 bases are a match to TRBD2. Unmatched junction bases numbered 7, after V lost 6 bases and J lost 0 bases. This CDR3 comprises 17 residues. The chain's CDR3 is CASSQLAGGLSTDTQYF. CDR3 in DNA: TGTGCCAGCAGCCAACTAGCGGGAGGACTAAGCACAGATACGCAGTATTTT.

This clonotype was found many times. This chain links TRBV7-2 with TRBJ2-5, with D possibly matching TRBD1 (5 bases). Trimming took 6 bases from V and 1 from J, leaving 12 bases between them. The CDR3 is 14 amino acids. CDR1 and CDR2 (germline): SGHTA, FQGNSA. The CDR3 DNA follows: TGTGCCAGCAGTTTCAGGGTCCCCCAAGAGACCCAGTACTTC. This sequence encodes CASSFRVPQETQYF.

This clonotype has ten or more counts. The chain couples TRBV5-1 to TRBJ2-7; 9 bases are a match to TRBD1. Trimming took 4 bases from V and 2 from J; bases not matched to a gene: 7. Germline V gene data show CDR1 as SGHRS and CDR2 as YFSETQ. CDR3 size: 15 residues. The CDR3 reads CASSSGTGNTYEQYV. The CDR3 DNA reads as TGCGCCAGCAGCAGCGGGACAGGGAATACCTACGAGCAGTACGTC.